The next 32 T cell receptor beta chains were all read from a single sample in a study of graft-versus-host responses after intestinal transplantation. Method: immunoSEQ multiplex PCR; TCRdb's copy keeps in-frame clones and lacks some. The sample includes around 100,000 clones, roughly nine tenths of them seen just once. These receptors have no known antigen. The input for sequencing was unstimulated CD4+ T cells sorted from spleen or lymph node cells, taken before transplant. The receptors come from a human donor who was the organ donor for an intestinal transplant.

The chain links TRBV7-9 to TRBJ2-5; perhaps TRBD1 as D (7 bases). TRBJ2-7 explains the end of the DNA better; the J call may be wrong. The CDR3 has 16 residues. Germline V CDR1 and CDR2: SEHNR, FQNEAQ (reference sequence). CDR3 residues: CASSLARDSLAYEQYF. DNA for the CDR3: TGTGCCAGCAGCTTAGCCAGGGACAGCCTAGCGTACGAGCAGTACTTC.

This sequence joins TRBV27 and TRBJ2-5; maybe TRBD1 (6 bases). This CDR3 contains 15 residues. From germline, CDR1 is MNHEY and CDR2 SMNVEV (reference sequence). V was pared by 5 bases and J by 5 bases, with 18 bases between. The CDR3 reads CASSEQGLGWETQYF. The CDR3 region has the DNA TGTGCCAGCAGTGAGCAGGGGTTGGGTTGGGAGACCCAGTACTTC.

This sequence joins TRBV18 and TRBJ1-3; D is uncertain. Looked up from germline, CDR1 is KGHSH and CDR2 is LQKENI. CDR3 length equals 14 residues. Trimming removed 1 base at V and 3 bases at J, with 7 bases between. CDR3: CASSPLTDGNTIYF. The DNA for the CDR3 is TGTGCCAGCTCACCACTCACAGATGGAAACACCATATATTTT. Drawing the rest from reference TRBV18 and TRBJ1-3, the complete variable domain is NAGVMQNPRHLVRRRGQEARLRCSPMKGHSHVYWYRQLPEEGLKFMVYLQKENIIDESGMPKERFSAEFPKEGPSILRIQQVVRGDSAAYFCASSPLTDGNTIYFGEGSWLTVV.

The V and J genes are TRBV4-2 and TRBJ2-5; TRBD1 matches 10 bases. Germline-derived CDR1 and CDR2 are LGHNA and YNFKEQ. The CDR3 runs 15 residues. V shed 0 bases, J shed 5 bases, and the junction held 3 bases outside the gene matches. The DNA of the CDR3 is TGTGCCAGCAGCCAAGAGGCGGACAGGGGGGAGACCCAGTACTTC. It is translated as CASSQEADRGETQYF.

The chain combines TRBV27 with TRBJ2-7, with D unclear. This CDR3 has 14 amino acids. Germline lookup yields CDR1 MNHEY and CDR2 SMNVEV (reference sequence). V dropped 1 base and J dropped 0 bases, with 7 bases sitting between them. The CDR3 sequence: CASSLYSSSYEQYF. CDR3 nucleotide sequence: TGTGCCAGCAGTTTATATTCTAGCTCCTACGAGCAGTACTTC.

This chain links TRBV10-3 with TRBJ2-3; a possible D gene is TRBD2 (5 bases). Germline CDR1 is ENHRY and CDR2 is SYGVKD. The length of the CDR3 is 12 residues. With 6 bases removed from V and 7 bases from J, the gap between germline ends came to 11 bases. The CDR3 reads CAIRVEEHTQYF. The CDR3 DNA reads as TGTGCCATCAGGGTGGAGGAACATACGCAGTATTTT.

This chain connects TRBV7-2 to TRBJ2-7; 14 bases fit TRBD2. Germline V gives CDR1 SGHTA, CDR2 FQGNSA. The ends lost 3 bases at V and 4 bases at J; junction bases unmatched: 5. This CDR3 region has 16 residues. This chain's CDR3 is CASSLGLAGAGYEQYF. CDR3 nucleotide sequence: TGTGCCAGCAGCTTGGGACTAGCGGGGGCCGGGTACGAGCAGTACTTC.

The V and J genes are TRBV14 and TRBJ1-5; D is undetermined. V dropped 3 bases and J dropped 11 bases, with 14 bases sitting between them. CDR1 and CDR2 from the germline V gene are SGHDN and FVKESK. The CDR3 spans 13 residues. The CDR3 loop reads CASSQAFLMAQHF. In DNA, the CDR3 is TGTGCCAGCAGCCAGGCCTTTTTAATGGCCCAGCATTTT.

The CDR3 sequence is CASSSVAMNYEQYF. CDR3 in DNA: TGTGCCAGCAGTTCTGTGGCCATGAACTACGAGCAGTACTTC. The chain carries TRBV6-6 and TRBJ2-7; D uncertain. Germline V gives CDR1 MNHNY, CDR2 SVGAGI (reference sequence). Trimming cost V 4 bases and J 3 bases, with 13 bases left between them. The CDR3 runs to 14 residues.

The genes are TRBV30 and TRBJ2-7, with 10 bases fitting TRBD2. CDR3 length: 12 residues. Germline-derived CDR1 and CDR2 are GTSNPN and SVGIG (reference sequence). Unmatched junction bases numbered 4, after V lost 2 bases and J lost 9 bases. For the CDR3, the DNA is TGTGCCTGGAGTACGGGACTAGCGACGCAGTACTTC. Its translation: CAWSTGLATQYF.

Comment on this clone: Other DNA sequences of this sample code for an identical CDR3. The chain uses TRBV5-4 and TRBJ2-7, with TRBD1 as a possible D gene (6 bases). This CDR3 spans 13 amino acids. The germline V and J ends were trimmed by 0 bases and 3 bases, with 7 bases remaining between them. In germline, CDR1 is SGHNT, CDR2 YYREEE (reference sequence). The DNA for the CDR3 is TGTGCCAGCAGCTTGGACAGGGACTACGAGCAGTACTTC. Its protein product is CASSLDRDYEQYF.

The chain uses TRBV27 and TRBJ2-7; tentative D call: TRBD1 (6 bases). The CDR3 length is 13 residues. Germline-derived CDR1 and CDR2 are MNHEY and SMNVEV (reference sequence). Trimming shortened V by 5 bases and J by 2 bases, and 10 bases separated the two germline ends. The CDR3 sequence: CASSPRQAYEQYF. The CDR3 nucleotides are TGTGCCAGCAGTCCCCGACAGGCCTACGAGCAGTACTTC.

This chain uses TRBV27 with TRBJ1-6, with D hard to call. The CDR3 loop spans 14 amino acids. CDR1 and CDR2 (germline): MNHEY, SMNVEV (reference sequence). The V gene lost 3 bases and the J gene lost 6 bases, with 9 bases spanning the gap. The CDR3 DNA reads TGTGCCAGCAGTTTTCTTCCCCCTAATTCACCCCTCCACTTT. This codes for CASSFLPPNSPLHF.

This clone was counted once. The gene calls are TRBV4-1 and TRBJ1-2, with TRBD1 identical over 7 bases. Germline-derived CDR1 and CDR2 are MGHRA and YSYEKL. V was clipped by 4 bases and J by 4 bases; unmatched bases: 6. The CDR3 has 14 amino acids. CDR3 sequence: CASSRQGMGYGYTF. Here the CDR3 DNA reads TGCGCCAGCAGCCGACAGGGCATGGGCTATGGCTACACCTTC.

This chain connects TRBV5-4 to TRBJ2-7, with 8 bases matching TRBD1. CDR1 and CDR2 (germline): SGHNT, YYREEE (reference sequence). The length of the CDR3 is 13 residues. V was clipped by 4 bases and J by 4 bases; unmatched bases: 4. CDR3 region: CASSLRQGYEQYF. DNA of the CDR3: TGTGCCAGCAGCCTGAGACAGGGGTACGAGCAGTACTTC.

The chain joins TRBV12-5 to TRBJ2-1; the D gene is possibly TRBD2 (6 bases). CDR1 is LGHNT, CDR2 FRNRAP, per germline. V lost 6 bases and J lost 8, with 17 bases in between. CDR3 size: 14 residues. The CDR3, as DNA: TGTGCTAGTGGCCCGCGGGGCCAGACCGATGAGCAGTTCTTC. This codes for CASGPRGQTDEQFF.

The chain uses TRBV7-3 and TRBJ2-5; D gene ambiguous. The DNA end is more similar to TRBJ2-7, so the J call may be wrong. Germline V lookup: CDR1 SGHTA, CDR2 FQGTGA. This CDR3 contains 16 residues. CDR3 amino acids: CASSLPRTHRSYEQYF. The CDR3 DNA is TGTGCCAGCAGCCTCCCCCGCACCCACCGCTCCTACGAGCAGTACTTC.

The gene calls are TRBV11-2 and TRBJ1-1; TRBD1 agrees at 7 bases. Germline V gene lookup returns CDR1 SGHAT and CDR2 FQNNGV. V shed 0 bases, J shed 11 bases, and the junction held 6 bases outside the gene matches. The CDR3 runs 13 residues. The CDR3 DNA reads TGTGCCAGCAGCTTAGATGGAGGGGGCAGGGCTTTCTTT. This sequence encodes CASSLDGGGRAFF.

The chain has TRBV5-4 and TRBJ1-2, with 10 bases fitting TRBD1. V trimming: 3 bases; J trimming: 5 bases; junction bases outside the gene matches: 13. CDR1 is SGHNT, CDR2 YYREEE, per germline (reference sequence). The CDR3 has 17 amino acids. CDR3 in amino acids: CASSSPAGQGQGYGYTF. As DNA, the CDR3 is TGTGCCAGCAGCTCCCCCGCGGGACAGGGGCAGGGGTATGGCTACACCTTC.

The chain joins TRBV7-3 to TRBJ2-2; D is perhaps TRBD2 (7 bases). The CDR3 totals 15 residues. The V end was cut by 0 bases, the J end by 4 bases, with 9 bases between. Germline V gene lookup returns CDR1 SGHTA and CDR2 FQGTGA. The chain's CDR3 is CASSLTGGPTGELFF. The CDR3 coding sequence is TGTGCCAGCAGCTTAACGGGGGGGCCCACCGGGGAGCTGTTTTTT. The whole variable domain, filled in from reference TRBV7-3 and TRBJ2-2, reads GAGVSQTPSNKVTEKGKYVELRCDPISGHTALYWYRQSLGQGPEFLIYFQGTGAADDSGLPNDRFFAVRPEGSVSTLKIQRTERGDSAVYLCASSLTGGPTGELFFGEGSRLTVL.

The V and J genes are TRBV5-1 and TRBJ1-4, with D possibly TRBD1 on 6 matching bases. Germline V lookup: CDR1 SGHRS, CDR2 YFSETQ. This CDR3 has 13 amino acids. V lost 4 bases and J 9 bases, leaving 13 bases between the germline ends. The CDR3 sequence: CASSPFGGQKLFF. CDR3 DNA sequence: TGCGCCAGCAGCCCATTCGGGGGGCAAAAACTGTTTTTT. Based on the CDR3 plus reference TRBV5-1 and TRBJ1-4, the full variable domain is KAGVTQTPRYLIKTRGQQVTLSCSPISGHRSVSWYQQTPGQGLQFLFEYFSETQRNKGNFPGRFSGRQFSNSRSEMNVSTLELGDSALYLCASSPFGGQKLFFGSGTQLSVL.

The chain couples TRBV5-1 to TRBJ2-1; 7 nucleotides align to TRBD2. CDR3 length: 15 residues. Looked up from germline, CDR1 is SGHRS and CDR2 is YFSETQ. The junction had 5 bases not matched to a gene; V was cut back by 5 bases and J by 0 bases. This CDR3 reads CASRGGEGSYNEQFF. CDR3 coding DNA: TGCGCCAGCAGAGGCGGGGAGGGCTCCTACAATGAGCAGTTCTTC.

This clone was detected only a few times. V gene TRBV6-6 combines with J gene TRBJ1-1; D uncertain. CDR1 and CDR2 from the germline V gene are MNHNY and SVGAGI (reference sequence). The CDR3 loop spans 11 amino acids. Trimming took off 8 bases at V and 2 bases at J, with 6 bases between the two ends. The CDR3 DNA sequence: TGTGCCAGCCCCCTCAACACTGAAGCTTTCTTT. It yields the protein CASPLNTEAFF.

J is TRBJ1-2 and V is TRBV4-1; 10 nucleotides line up with TRBD1. The CDR3 has 15 residues. The trim removed 2 bases at V and 8 bases at J, leaving 8 bases unmatched. CDR1 is MGHRA and CDR2 is YSYEKL in the germline V gene. The CDR3 DNA reads as TGCGCCAGCAGCCAATCGGGACAGGGGTTACCCGGCTACACCTTC. Its protein is CASSQSGQGLPGYTF.

The chain has TRBV2 and TRBJ1-2, with D possibly matching TRBD1 (6 bases). The CDR3 sequence is 13 residues long. V was clipped by 5 bases and J by 8 bases, with 15 bases between them. Germline CDR1 and CDR2: SNHLY and FYNNEI. The DNA for the CDR3 is TGTGCCAGCAGTCCCCGGACAGAGGCCGGCTACACCTTC. Translation: CASSPRTEAGYTF.

This chain links TRBV5-6 with TRBJ2-7; 9 bases agree with TRBD1. Germline values: CDR1 SGHDT, CDR2 YYEEEE. This CDR3 has 16 residues. V trimming: 2 bases; J trimming: 0 bases; junction bases outside the gene matches: 6. CDR3 coding DNA: TGTGCCAGCAGCTTCCGGGACAGGGCTAGCTCCTACGAGCAGTACTTC. It translates to CASSFRDRASSYEQYF.

The chain is built from TRBV18 and TRBJ2-5; 8 nucleotides match TRBD2. The CDR3 contains 15 residues. V was pared by 6 bases and J by 5 bases, with 11 bases of the junction left unmatched. Germline assignment: CDR1 KGHSH and CDR2 LQKENI. The CDR3 protein is CASSPGLGVRETQYF. For the CDR3, the DNA is TGTGCCAGCTCGCCGGGACTAGGAGTTCGGGAGACCCAGTACTTC.

The chain has TRBV6-6 and TRBJ2-7, with D tentatively TRBD2 (6 bases). The CDR3 is 16 amino acids. Per the germline V gene, CDR1 is MNHNY and CDR2 is SVGAGI (reference sequence). Between the trimmed V and J ends, which lost 5 bases and 2 bases, there was a span of 19 bases. In DNA form, the CDR3 reads TGTGCCAGCAGTCCGGCCGGAGGGGCGACGGCCTACGAGCAGTACTTC. Translated, it gives CASSPAGGATAYEQYF.

The chain uses TRBV9 and TRBJ1-1, with TRBD1 as a possible D gene (5 bases). The V end lost 4 bases, the J end lost 0 bases, and 13 bases lay between the germline ends. There are 15 residues in the CDR3. Germline CDR1 reads SGDLS; CDR2 reads YYNGEE. In DNA, the CDR3 is TGTGCCAGCAGCTTAAGGACAACGATGAACACTGAAGCTTTCTTT. It specifies CASSLRTTMNTEAFF.

This chain connects TRBV2 to TRBJ1-5; D is undetermined. Germline values: CDR1 SNHLY, CDR2 FYNNEI. The CDR3 runs 13 residues. V lost 7 bases, J lost 0 bases, and 7 bases lay in between. CDR3 nucleotides: TGTGCCAGCACTATGAGTAGCAATCAGCCCCAGCATTTT. This translates into CASTMSSNQPQHF.

This sequence joins TRBV5-1 and TRBJ1-2; no definite D call. The V end was cut by 5 bases, the J end by 2 bases, with 4 bases between. This CDR3 has 11 amino acids. Germline CDR1 and CDR2: SGHRS and YFSETQ. The CDR3 DNA follows: TGCGCCAGCAGACAGAACTATGGCTACACCTTC. The encoded protein is CASRQNYGYTF.

The chain employs TRBV4-3 and TRBJ1-6; maybe TRBD1 (5 bases). Germline V gives CDR1 LGHNA, CDR2 YSLEER. V lost 3 bases and J lost 8, with 14 bases in between. The CDR3 runs to 15 residues. The chain's CDR3 is CASSQEGNRDSPLHF. The CDR3 DNA is TGCGCCAGCAGCCAGGAGGGGAACAGAGATTCACCCCTCCACTTT.